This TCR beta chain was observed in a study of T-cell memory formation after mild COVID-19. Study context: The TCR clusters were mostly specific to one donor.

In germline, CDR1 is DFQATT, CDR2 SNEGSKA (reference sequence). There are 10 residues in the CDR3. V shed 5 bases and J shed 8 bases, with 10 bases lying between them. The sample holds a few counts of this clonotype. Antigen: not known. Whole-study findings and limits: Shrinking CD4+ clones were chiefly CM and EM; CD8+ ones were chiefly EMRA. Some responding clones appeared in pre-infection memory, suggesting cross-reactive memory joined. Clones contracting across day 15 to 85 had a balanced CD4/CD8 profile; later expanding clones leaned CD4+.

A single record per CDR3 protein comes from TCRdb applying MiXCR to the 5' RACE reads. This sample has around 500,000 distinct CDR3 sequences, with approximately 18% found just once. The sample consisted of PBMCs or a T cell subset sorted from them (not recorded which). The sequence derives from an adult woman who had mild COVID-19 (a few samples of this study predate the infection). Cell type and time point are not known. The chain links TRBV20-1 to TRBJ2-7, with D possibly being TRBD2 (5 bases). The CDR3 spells CSAGPGKQYF. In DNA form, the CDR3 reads TGCAGTGCTGGGCCGGGAAAGCAGTACTTC.